The clone carrying this T cell receptor (beta chain) turned up a few times. Its antigen remains unidentified. These data come from a study of blood T cells in healthy people across ages. Overall study findings and caveats: Unsorted PBMC material precluded a definitive naive versus antigen-experienced comparison.

Per germline, CDR1 SGHRS and CDR2 YFSETQ. The V segment lost 4 bases and the J segment 8 bases; nucleotides outside the gene matches: 5. CDR3 size: 13 residues. The second PCR ran roughly 6 to 12 cycles with a sample-barcoded 5' primer and J-beta primers. Each CDR3 protein is one row after TCRdb ran MiXCR on the 5' RACE reads. The table includes some 930,000 distinct CDR3 sequences, 25% to 35% detected once. Every donor gave 9.5 to 10 milliliters of peripheral blood. These sequences were also reported in another study, on T cells of mothers and their children. In that study: Material was donated by three healthy Caucasian mothers and their six children. No persistent microchimeric T cell clones were detected at 95 to 100 clones per million clonotypes sensitivity.

The TCR sequence derives from a middle-aged woman in good health. The V gene is TRBV5-1, the J gene TRBJ2-1; TRBD1 matches at 8 bases. Sequencing input: blood. The CDR3 region is CASSRQGYDEQFF. The CDR3 region has the DNA TGCGCCAGCAGCCGACAGGGGTACGATGAGCAGTTCTTC.